A single T cell receptor (beta chain) is shown here with its context. Antigen: not known. The entry originates in a study of T cells in localized non-small cell lung cancer. The CDR3 has 17 amino acids. The V end lost 0 bases, the J end lost 0 bases, and 13 bases lay between the germline ends. Overall study findings and caveats: T cell clonality was highest in uninvolved adjacent lung, above tumor. Those with higher blood T cell density had longer overall survival. Across samples, adjacent lung featured a median roughly 56 of the top 100 tumor clones. Investigators sequenced only a single tumor region, leaving heterogeneity possible.

The assay was immunoSEQ multiplex PCR, and TCRdb's table has in-frame clones only and misses some. The data hold under 100,000 clones, with 88% observed a single time. The sequences come from peripheral blood, collected before any cancer treatment. The clonotype originates from a woman aged 40 to 75 with stage I squamous cell lung carcinoma. The chain is built from TRBV23-1 and TRBJ2-3; D could derive from TRBD1 or TRBD2 (6 bases each). TRBV23-1 is noted as an ORF with a role that remains uncertain. The CDR3 coding sequence is TGCGCCAGCAGTCAATCGTCCCGGGGGCGCAGCACAGATACGCAGTATTTT. This encodes CASSQSSRGRSTDTQYF.